Each of the 3 T cell receptor beta chains below was sequenced from the same sample in a study of Graves' ophthalmopathy and Graves' hyperthyroidism. RNA transcripts served as template for amplifying TCR beta CDR3 sequences. An initial RT-PCR round employing HTBI primers preceded a second-round multiplex PCR. TCRdb reanalysed the multiplex PCR reads using MiXCR and keeps one entry per CDR3 protein. Altogether hundreds of thousands of distinct CDR3 sequences are present, over 20% being singletons, with the ten largest covering more than 5.5%. Sequencing input: peripheral blood. These TCRs come from a woman between 18 and 30 years old with stable Graves' hyperthyroidism. Some clones in this sample may be carry-over from other donors' samples.

V gene TRBV7-6 combines with J gene TRBJ2-7; D assignment may be TRBD1 or TRBD2 (5 bases each). This CDR3 contains 15 residues. Between the trimmed V and J ends, which lost 1 base and 4 bases, there was a span of 14 bases. CDR1 is SGHVS, CDR2 FNYEAQ, per germline. The CDR3 spells CASSLGSGTKYEQYF. The CDR3 DNA follows: TGTGCCAGCAGCTTAGGTTCGGGGACCAAGTACGAGCAGTACTTC.

This clonotype was recorded at least ten times. The rearrangement uses TRBV2 and TRBJ1-1; D is perhaps TRBD1 (5 bases). Germline CDR1 reads SNHLY; CDR2 reads FYNNEI. CDR3 size: 16 residues. The V and J ends lost 1 base and 4 bases respectively, with 16 bases between them. This chain's CDR3 is CASSEEAGPKGTEAFF. The CDR3 region has the DNA TGTGCCAGCAGTGAAGAGGCAGGGCCCAAGGGCACTGAAGCTTTCTTT.

This clonotype was observed many times. The rearrangement links TRBV4-3 to TRBJ2-7; D perhaps matches TRBD2 (7 bases). CDR1 and CDR2 (germline): LGHNA, YSLEER. V lost 0 bases to trimming and J lost 0 bases, with 12 bases between them. The CDR3 contains 16 residues. CDR3 region: CASSQDQGGGSYEQYF. The CDR3 DNA is TGCGCCAGCAGCCAAGATCAGGGAGGGGGCTCCTACGAGCAGTACTTC.